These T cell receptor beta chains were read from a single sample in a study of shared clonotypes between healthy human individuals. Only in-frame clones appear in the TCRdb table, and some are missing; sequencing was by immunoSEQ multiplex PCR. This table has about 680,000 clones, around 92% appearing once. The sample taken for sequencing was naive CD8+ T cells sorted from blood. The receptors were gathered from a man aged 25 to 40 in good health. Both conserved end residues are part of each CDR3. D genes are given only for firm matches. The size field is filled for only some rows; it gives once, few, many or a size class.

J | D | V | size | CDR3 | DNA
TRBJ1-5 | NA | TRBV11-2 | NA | CASSLVGGNQPQHF | TGTGCCAGCAGCTTAGTGGGGGGCAATCAGCCCCAGCATTTT
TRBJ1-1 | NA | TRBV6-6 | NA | CASTTMNSNTEAFF | TGTGCCAGCACCACGATGAATTCGAACACTGAAGCTTTCTTT
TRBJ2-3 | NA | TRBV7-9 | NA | CASSFQGTDTQYF | TGTGCCAGCAGTTTTCAAGGCACAGATACGCAGTATTTT
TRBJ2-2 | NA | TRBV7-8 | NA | CASSLVETGELFF | TGTGCCAGCAGCTTAGTAGAGACCGGGGAGCTGTTTTTT
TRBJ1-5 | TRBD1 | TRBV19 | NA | CASSRTGGDQPQHF | TGTGCCAGTAGCCGGACAGGGGGTGATCAGCCCCAGCATTTT
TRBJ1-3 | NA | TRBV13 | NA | CASSVWDNEANTIYF | TGTGCCAGCAGCGTATGGGACAACGAAGCAAACACCATATATTTT
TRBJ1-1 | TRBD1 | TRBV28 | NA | CASSTREVGGGNTEAFF | TGTGCCAGCAGCACAAGGGAGGTAGGGGGCGGGAACACTGAAGCTTTCTTT
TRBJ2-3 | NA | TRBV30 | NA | CAWSGAVSTDTQYF | TGTGCCTGGAGTGGAGCGGTAAGCACAGATACGCAGTATTTT
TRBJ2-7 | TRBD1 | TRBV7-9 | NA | CASSRSGQGYEQYF | TGTGCCAGCAGCCGTTCTGGACAGGGCTACGAGCAGTACTTC
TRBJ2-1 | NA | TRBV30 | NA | CAWSVGLEQFF | TGTGCCTGGAGTGTGGGACTGGAGCAGTTCTTC
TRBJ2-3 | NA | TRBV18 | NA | CASSPPSTGDTQYF | TGTGCCAGCTCACCACCGTCCACTGGAGATACGCAGTATTTT
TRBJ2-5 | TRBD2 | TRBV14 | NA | CASIRGGLQETQYF | TGTGCCAGCATCCGCGGGGGTCTCCAAGAGACCCAGTACTTC
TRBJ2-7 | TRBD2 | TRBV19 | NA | CASSSTSGDEQYF | TGTGCCAGTAGTTCGACTAGCGGCGACGAGCAGTACTTC
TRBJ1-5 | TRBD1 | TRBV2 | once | CASSIRGLQPQHF | TGTGCCAGCAGTATCAGGGGGCTTCAGCCCCAGCATTTT
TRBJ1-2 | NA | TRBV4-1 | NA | CASSQAWGTYGYTF | TGCGCCAGCAGCCAAGCGTGGGGGACCTATGGCTACACCTTC
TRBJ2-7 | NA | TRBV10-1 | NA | CASSESVGLNFYEQYF | TGCGCCAGCAGTGAGTCGGTGGGACTCAACTTTTACGAGCAGTACTTC
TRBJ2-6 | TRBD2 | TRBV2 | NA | CASSLLTSVFGANVLTF | TGTGCCAGCAGCTTGTTGACTAGCGTGTTTGGGGCCAACGTCCTGACTTTC
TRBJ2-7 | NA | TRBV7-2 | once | CASSPPFTGNYEQYF | TGTGCCAGCAGCCCCCCGTTTACCGGGAACTACGAGCAGTACTTC
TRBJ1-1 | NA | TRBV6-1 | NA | CASSEAEGDKGNTEAFF | TGTGCCAGCAGTGAAGCTGAGGGGGACAAAGGTAACACTGAAGCTTTCTTT
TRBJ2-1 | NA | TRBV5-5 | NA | CASSLNIDLVDEQFF | TGTGCCAGCAGCTTAAATATAGATCTGGTGGATGAGCAGTTCTTC
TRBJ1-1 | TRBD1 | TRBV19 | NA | CASWSDRGLGPGNTEAFF | TGTGCCAGTTGGTCGGACAGGGGGCTCGGGCCTGGTAACACTGAAGCTTTCTTT
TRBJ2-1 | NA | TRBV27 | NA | CASSSGELVNEQFF | TGTGCCAGCAGTTCGGGTGAGCTCGTAAATGAGCAGTTCTTC
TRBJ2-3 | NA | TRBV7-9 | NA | CASSLDQRGFTDTQYF | TGTGCCAGCAGCTTAGACCAGCGAGGGTTCACAGATACGCAGTATTTT
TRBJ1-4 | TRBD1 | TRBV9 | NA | CASSVDGRGGAEKLFF | TGTGCCAGCAGCGTAGACGGGCGAGGGGGCGCGGAAAAACTGTTTTTT
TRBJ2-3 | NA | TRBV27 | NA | CASRFGPKGLRLGYTDTQYF | TGTGCCAGCAGATTCGGCCCAAAGGGACTTAGATTGGGCTACACAGATACGCAGTATTTT
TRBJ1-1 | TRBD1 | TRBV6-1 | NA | CASRPQGYTEAFF | TGTGCCAGCAGGCCACAGGGGTACACTGAAGCTTTCTTT
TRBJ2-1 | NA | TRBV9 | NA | CASSSPPSSYNEQFF | TGTGCCAGCAGCTCCCCCCCGAGCTCCTACAATGAGCAGTTCTTC
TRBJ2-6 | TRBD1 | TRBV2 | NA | CANRDRVSGANVLTF | TGTGCCAACCGGGACAGGGTCTCTGGGGCCAACGTCCTGACTTTC
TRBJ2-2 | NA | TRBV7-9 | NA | CASSRDGLGYTGELFF | TGTGCCAGCAGTAGGGACGGACTTGGGTACACCGGGGAGCTGTTTTTT
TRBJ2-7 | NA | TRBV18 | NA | CASSPTDYEQYF | TGTGCCAGCTCACCTACTGACTACGAGCAGTACTTC
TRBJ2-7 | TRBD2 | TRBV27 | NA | CASRELAGGVYEQYF | TGTGCCAGCAGAGAACTAGCGGGAGGGGTCTACGAGCAGTACTTC
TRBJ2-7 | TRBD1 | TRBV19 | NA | CASSTQWTGVKKQYF | TGTGCCAGTAGTACCCAATGGACAGGGGTGAAAAAGCAGTACTTC
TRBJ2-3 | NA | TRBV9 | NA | CASSVAGAGSTDTQYF | TGTGCCAGCAGCGTAGCTGGAGCGGGTAGCACAGATACGCAGTATTTT
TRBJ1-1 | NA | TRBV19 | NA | CASSMGATEAFF | TGTGCCAGTAGTATGGGAGCCACTGAAGCTTTCTTT
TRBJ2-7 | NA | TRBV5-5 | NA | CASSLFAGVIYEQYF | TGTGCCAGCAGCTTGTTTGCAGGGGTAATCTACGAGCAGTACTTC
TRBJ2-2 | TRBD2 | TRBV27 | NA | CASSSPRQSGMNTGELFF | TGTGCCAGCAGTTCACCCAGACAGAGCGGGATGAACACCGGGGAGCTGTTTTTT
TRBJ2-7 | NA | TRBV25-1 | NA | CASSELKVGGYEQYF | TGTGCCAGCAGTGAACTAAAGGTCGGCGGCTACGAGCAGTACTTC
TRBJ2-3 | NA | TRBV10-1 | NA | CASSELPAGTDTQYF | TGCGCCAGCAGTGAGTTGCCAGCGGGCACAGATACGCAGTATTTT
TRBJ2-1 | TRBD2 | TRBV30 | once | CAWKHGTSNEQFF | TGTGCCTGGAAACACGGGACTAGTAATGAGCAGTTCTTC
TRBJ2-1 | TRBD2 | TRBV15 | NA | CATSRLRDYINEQFF | TGTGCCACCAGCAGACTCCGGGACTACATTAATGAGCAGTTCTTC
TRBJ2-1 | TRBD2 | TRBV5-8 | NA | CASSPTSGRTGEQFF | TGTGCCAGCAGTCCGACTAGCGGGAGAACCGGGGAGCAGTTCTTC
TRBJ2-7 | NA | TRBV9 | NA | CASSDDSYEQYF | TGTGCCAGCAGCGACGATTCCTACGAGCAGTACTTC
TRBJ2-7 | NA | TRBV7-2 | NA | CASSGWASSYEQYF | TGTGCCAGCAGCGGGTGGGCTAGCTCCTACGAGCAGTACTTC
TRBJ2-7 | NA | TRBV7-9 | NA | CASSDSQGVVAYEQYF | TGTGCCAGCAGCGACTCACAGGGCGTAGTTGCCTACGAGCAGTACTTC
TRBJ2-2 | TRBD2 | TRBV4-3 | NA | CASSQRLAVTGELFF | TGCGCCAGCAGCCAACGGCTAGCGGTCACCGGGGAGCTGTTTTTT